Below are 9 T cell receptor beta chains sequenced from a single sample in a study of T-cell memory formation after mild COVID-19. TCRdb called the 5' RACE reads again in MiXCR, with one record for every CDR3 protein. The sample lists around 5,000 distinct CDR3 sequences, around 43% occurring once. The sequenced material came from PBMCs or a T cell subset sorted from them (not recorded which). The receptors come from an adult who had mild COVID-19 (a few samples of this study predate the infection). Cell type and time point are not known.

The chain uses TRBV20-1 and TRBJ2-7, with TRBD1 as a possible D gene (6 bases). Germline CDR1 reads DFQATT; CDR2 reads SNEGSKA (reference sequence). Trimming removed 4 bases from V and 4 bases from J, with 20 bases in between. The CDR3 loop spans 15 amino acids. CDR3 coding DNA: TGCAGTGCTACCCCCGGGGCCCTTCAGGGGTACGAGCAGTACTTC. This gives the protein CSATPGALQGYEQYF.

This clonotype was found many times. The V gene is TRBV19, the J gene TRBJ1-5; the D is unclear. This CDR3 is 14 amino acids long. Trimming pared 5 bases from V and 0 bases from J, leaving 8 bases between. The germline V gene has CDR1 LNHDA and CDR2 SQIVND (reference sequence). This chain's CDR3 is CASSSTGSNQPQHF. The CDR3 region has the DNA TGTGCCAGTAGTTCAACGGGTAGCAATCAGCCCCAGCATTTT.

This chain links TRBV24-1 with TRBJ2-3; D gene uncertain. V lost 6 bases and J lost 6, with 12 bases in between. CDR1 KGHDR and CDR2 SFDVKD come from the germline V gene. This CDR3 has 13 residues. CDR3 bases: TGTGCCACCAGTAGACCCGTCGCGGATACGCAGTATTTT. It encodes CATSRPVADTQYF.

By proportion, this clonotype is medium-sized. The chain joins TRBV6-2 or TRBV6-3 to TRBJ1-1; the D is unclear. Trimming took off 2 bases at V and 2 bases at J, with 15 bases between the two ends. The V gene's germline CDR1 is MNHEY and CDR2 SVGEGT. CDR3 length: 16 amino acids. The CDR3, as DNA: TGTGCCAGCAGTTACGAAGCCGGCAGACCTAACACTGAAGCTTTCTTT. This translates into CASSYEAGRPNTEAFF.

In its sample, this clonotype was seen once. The V and J genes are TRBV5-5 and TRBJ2-7, with 12 bases fitting TRBD2. This CDR3 spans 16 amino acids. CDR1 and CDR2 (germline): SGHKS, YYEKEE (reference sequence). J lost 4 bases, V lost 4 bases, and 9 bases had no gene match. The DNA of the CDR3 is TGTGCCAGCAGCCACGGTGGAGGACTAGCGGGATACGAGCAGTACTTC. It specifies CASSHGGGLAGYEQYF. The full variable domain, in which reference TRBV5-5 and TRBJ2-7 provide the parts outside the CDR3, is DAGVTQSPTHLIKTRGQQVTLRCSPISGHKSVSWYQQVLGQGPQFIFQYYEKEERGRGNFPDRFSARQFPNYSSELNVNALLLGDSALYLCASSHGGGLAGYEQYFGPGTRLTVT.

By sample fraction, this clonotype is large (0.1 to 1%). This sequence joins TRBV12-3 or TRBV12-4 and TRBJ1-1; D is perhaps TRBD1 (5 bases). The V end lost 5 bases, the J end lost 7 bases, and 26 bases lay between the germline ends. The CDR3 contains 17 residues. CDR3 protein: CASSLAWRDLGDGEAFF. The DNA of the CDR3 is TGTGCCAGCAGTCTGGCATGGAGAGACCTGGGGGATGGTGAAGCTTTCTTT.

The chain uses TRBV20-1 and TRBJ2-7, with 14 bases identical to TRBD2. Per germline, CDR1 DFQATT and CDR2 SNEGSKA (reference sequence). The CDR3 spans 15 residues. The J segment lost 3 bases and the V segment lost 6 bases, leaving 7 bases of the junction unmatched. CDR3 DNA sequence: TGCAGTGCCCTGTTGGGGACTAGCGGGAGCTACGAGCAGTACTTC. As protein: CSALLGTSGSYEQYF.

By share, this clonotype ranks as medium-sized. The genes are TRBV4-1 and TRBJ2-1, with D perhaps TRBD2 (7 bases). This CDR3 is built from 15 residues. The V and J ends lost 3 bases and 7 bases respectively, with 16 bases between them. CDR1 and CDR2 (germline): MGHRA, YSYEKL. CDR3 DNA sequence: TGCGCCAGCAGCCACAAGTTCGGGGGGCCGAATGAGCAGTTCTTC. As protein: CASSHKFGGPNEQFF.

This clonotype is termed medium-sized. The chain couples TRBV13 to TRBJ1-2; no clear D gene. Germline V gene data show CDR1 as PRHDT and CDR2 as FYEKMQ (reference sequence). CDR3 length: 14 amino acids. Trimming stripped 1 base from V and 8 bases from J, with 14 bases between. CDR3 nucleotides: TGTGCCAGCAGCTTAGTGGGCAGGCCCTGGGGCTACACCTTC. This encodes CASSLVGRPWGYTF.